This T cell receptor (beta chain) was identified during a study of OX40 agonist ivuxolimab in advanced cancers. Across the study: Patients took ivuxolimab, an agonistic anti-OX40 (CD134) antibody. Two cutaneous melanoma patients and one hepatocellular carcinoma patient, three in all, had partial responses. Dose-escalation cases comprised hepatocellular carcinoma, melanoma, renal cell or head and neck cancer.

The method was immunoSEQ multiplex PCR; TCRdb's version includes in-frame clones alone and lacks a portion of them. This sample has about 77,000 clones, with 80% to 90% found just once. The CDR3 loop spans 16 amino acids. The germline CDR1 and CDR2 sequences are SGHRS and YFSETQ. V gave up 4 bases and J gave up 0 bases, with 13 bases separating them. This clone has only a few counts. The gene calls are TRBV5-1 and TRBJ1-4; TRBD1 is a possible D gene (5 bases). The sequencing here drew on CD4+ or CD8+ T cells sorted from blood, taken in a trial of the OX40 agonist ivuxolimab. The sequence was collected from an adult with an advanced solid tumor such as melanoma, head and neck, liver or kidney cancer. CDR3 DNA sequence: TGCGCCAGCAGCCCCCTTTTGGGGCCAACTAATGAAAAACTGTTTTTT. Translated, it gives CASSPLLGPTNEKLFF.